This TCR beta chain was profiled in a study of blood T cell repertoires in COVID-19. This CDR3 has 17 amino acids. The germline V gene encodes CDR1 LGHDT and CDR2 YNNKEL (reference sequence). V was shortened by 4 bases and J by 4 bases, with 23 bases between the two germline ends. Produced via immunoSEQ multiplex PCR; TCRdb's table is partial and in-frame only. The sample yields hundreds of thousands of clones, roughly 90% seen once. Those who participated ranged in age from about 18 to 89 years and resided in about 24 US areas. Recovery among Cohort 3 donors was established by two negative PCRs, clearance, or symptom resolution.

The clonotype was recovered from a man in his 60s who had recovered from COVID-19. The genes are TRBV3-1 (or the pseudogene TRBV3-2) and TRBJ2-7, with D perhaps TRBD2 (6 bases). Material for sequencing was PBMCs or T cells enriched from blood (not recorded which). The CDR3 loop is CASSPLWGTQVRYEQYF. CDR3 bases: TGTGCCAGCAGCCCGCTATGGGGGACTCAAGTTAGATACGAGCAGTACTTC.